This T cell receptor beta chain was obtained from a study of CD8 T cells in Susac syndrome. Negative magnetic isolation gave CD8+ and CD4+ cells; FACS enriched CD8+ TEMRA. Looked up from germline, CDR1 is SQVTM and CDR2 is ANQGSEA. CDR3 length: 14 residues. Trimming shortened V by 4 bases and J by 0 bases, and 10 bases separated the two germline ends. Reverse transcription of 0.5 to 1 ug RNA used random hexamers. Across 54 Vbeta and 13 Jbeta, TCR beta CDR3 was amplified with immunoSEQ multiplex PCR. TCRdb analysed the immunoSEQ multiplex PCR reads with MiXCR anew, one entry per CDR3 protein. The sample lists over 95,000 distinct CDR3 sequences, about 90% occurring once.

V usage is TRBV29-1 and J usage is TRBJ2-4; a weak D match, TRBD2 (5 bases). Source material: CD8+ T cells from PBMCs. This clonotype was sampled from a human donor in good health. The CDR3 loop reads CSVAWAGAKNIQYF. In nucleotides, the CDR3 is TGCAGCGTTGCTTGGGCGGGAGCCAAAAACATTCAGTACTTC.